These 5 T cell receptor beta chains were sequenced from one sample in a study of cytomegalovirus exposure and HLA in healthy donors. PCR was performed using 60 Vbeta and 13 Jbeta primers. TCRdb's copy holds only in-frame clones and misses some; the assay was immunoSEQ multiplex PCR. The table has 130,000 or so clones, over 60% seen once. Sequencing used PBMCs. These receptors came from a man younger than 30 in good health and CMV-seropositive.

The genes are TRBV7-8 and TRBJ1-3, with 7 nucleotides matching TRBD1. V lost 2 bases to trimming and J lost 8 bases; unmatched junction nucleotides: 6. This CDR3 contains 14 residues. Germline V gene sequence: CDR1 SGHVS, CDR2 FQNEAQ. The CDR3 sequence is CASSLFRGEDTIYF. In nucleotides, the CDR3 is TGTGCCAGCAGCTTATTCAGGGGGGAGGACACCATATATTTT.

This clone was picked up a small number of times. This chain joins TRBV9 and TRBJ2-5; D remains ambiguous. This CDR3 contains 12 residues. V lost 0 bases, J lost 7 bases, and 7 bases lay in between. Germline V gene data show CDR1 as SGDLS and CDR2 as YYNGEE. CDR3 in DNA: TGTGCCAGCAGCGTAGACCCTACGACCCAGTACTTC. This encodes CASSVDPTTQYF.

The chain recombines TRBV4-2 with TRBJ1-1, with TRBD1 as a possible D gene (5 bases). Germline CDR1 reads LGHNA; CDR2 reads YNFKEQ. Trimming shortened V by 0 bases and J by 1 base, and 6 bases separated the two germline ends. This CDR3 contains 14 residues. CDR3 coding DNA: TGTGCCAGCAGCCAAGACAGGGCGAACACTGAAGCTTTCTTT. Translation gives CASSQDRANTEAFF.

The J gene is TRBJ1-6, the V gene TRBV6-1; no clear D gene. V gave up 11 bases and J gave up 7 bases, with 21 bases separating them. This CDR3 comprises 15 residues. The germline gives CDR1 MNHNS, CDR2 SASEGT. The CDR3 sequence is CAGAQGSEWNSPLHF. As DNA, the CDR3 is TGTGCCGGAGCACAAGGCTCTGAATGGAATTCACCCCTCCACTTT.

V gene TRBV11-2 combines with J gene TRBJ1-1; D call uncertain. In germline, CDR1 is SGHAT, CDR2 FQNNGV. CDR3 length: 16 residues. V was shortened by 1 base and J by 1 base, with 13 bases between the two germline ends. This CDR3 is CASSLGAGNSNTEAFF. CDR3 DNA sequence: TGTGCCAGCAGCTTAGGGGCCGGGAATTCGAACACTGAAGCTTTCTTT.